This is a list of T cell receptor beta chains from one sample in a study of control samples from healthy donors and cancer patients. Some clones are missing from TCRdb's copy, which holds only in-frame ones; the method was immunoSEQ multiplex PCR. The profile covers around 130,000 clones, with just under 90% appearing a single time and 6% to 9.5% taken by the ten largest. Sequenced material: PBMCs. The receptors shown here come from a man aged 45 to 65 with head and neck cancer. CDR3s include the opening cysteine and the closing phenylalanine or tryptophan. The order of the fields is V gene, J gene, clone size, D gene, CDR3 protein, CDR3 DNA. The D gene is left open where the match is weak. Clone size, where shown, is once, few, many, or a class for clones that have expanded.

TRBV5-1	TRBJ2-6	.	.	CASSLMDSGANVLTF	TGCGCCAGCAGCCTGATGGACTCTGGGGCCAACGTCCTGACTTTC
TRBV24-1	TRBJ2-7	.	TRBD1	CATSESGTGNDYEQYF	TGTGCCACCAGTGAATCGGGGACAGGTAACGACTACGAGCAGTACTTC
TRBV27	TRBJ1-2	.	.	CASSPQQYYGYTF	TGTGCCAGCAGTCCTCAGCAATACTATGGCTACACCTTC
TRBV3-1/TRBV3-2	TRBJ2-5	.	.	CASSQGVSRETQYF	TGTGCCAGCAGCCAAGGAGTCAGTAGGGAGACCCAGTACTTC
TRBV7-2	TRBJ1-1	.	.	CASSIYQARAFF	TGTGCCAGCAGCATATACCAGGCGAGGGCTTTCTTT
TRBV2	TRBJ1-1	.	.	CASSVGNTEAFF	TGTGCCAGCAGTGTCGGGAACACTGAAGCTTTCTTT
TRBV7-2	TRBJ1-2	.	.	CASSLGTDSYGYTF	TGTGCCAGCAGCTTAGGGACGGACAGCTATGGCTACACCTTC
TRBV5-1	TRBJ1-2	.	.	CASSLDYRDPDGYTF	TGCGCCAGCAGCTTGGATTATAGGGACCCCGATGGCTACACCTTC
TRBV7-2	TRBJ2-1	few	.	CASSLLRGSNNEQFF	TGTGCCAGCAGCTTACTTCGGGGGTCCAACAATGAGCAGTTCTTC
TRBV7-9	TRBJ1-2	once	.	CASSPTLAYGYTF	TGTGCCAGCAGCCCGACTTTGGCGTATGGCTACACCTTC
TRBV28	TRBJ2-1	.	TRBD1	CASSSGTGHEQFF	TGTGCCAGCAGCTCCGGGACAGGCCATGAGCAGTTCTTC